The clone carrying this T cell receptor (beta chain) was seen a handful of times. The antigen is not known. Template came from bulk tumor genomic DNA, at roughly 600 ng per sample. Biopsies that were spaced far apart were taken, several per primary tumor, during surgery. Newly diagnosed with untreated non-small cell lung cancer, the patients underwent curative surgery. Non-small cell lung cancer patients, newly diagnosed and having surgery with curative intent, served as donors. The germline gives CDR1 LNHNV, CDR2 YYDKDF (reference sequence). This CDR3 spans 15 amino acids. After removal of 2 bases from V and 4 bases from J, the junction contained 4 bases not matched to a gene. Amplifying TCR beta CDR3 involved multiplex PCR carried out with 32 V and 13 J primers. Each CDR3 protein is one row after TCRdb ran MiXCR on the multiplex PCR reads. The sample includes 10,000 or so distinct CDR3 sequences, around 27% of them seen just once.

These data come from a study of immune heterogeneity within non-small cell lung tumors. General study points: High-frequency T-cell receptor beta clonotypes were largely distinct between individual patients. Multiple tumor sites within a patient showed recurrence of identical dominant CDR3 beta clonotypes; site-unique high-frequency clones were present as well. Correlation analysis showed that local T-cell clonality was moderately but significantly associated with local tumor mutational burden (R approximately 0.36).

The clonotype comes from a woman between 50 and 59 years old with non-small cell lung cancer. Sequenced input: lung tumor tissue. The V gene is TRBV15, the J gene TRBJ2-3, with TRBD1 identical over 9 bases. The CDR3 DNA reads as TGTGCCACCAGCAGATTCCGGGACAGGGCAGATACGCAGTATTTT. It specifies CATSRFRDRADTQYF.